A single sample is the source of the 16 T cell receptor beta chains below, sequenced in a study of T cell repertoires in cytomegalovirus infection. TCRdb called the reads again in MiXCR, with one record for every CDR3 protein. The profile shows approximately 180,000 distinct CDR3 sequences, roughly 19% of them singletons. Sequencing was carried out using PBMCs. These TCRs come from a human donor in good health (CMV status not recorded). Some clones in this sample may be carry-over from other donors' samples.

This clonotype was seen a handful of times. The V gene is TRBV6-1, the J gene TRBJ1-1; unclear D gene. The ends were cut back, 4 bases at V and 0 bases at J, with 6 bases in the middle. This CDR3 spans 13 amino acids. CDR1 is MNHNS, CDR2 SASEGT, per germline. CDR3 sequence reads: CASSVSVNTEAFF. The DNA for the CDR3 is TGTGCCAGCAGTGTATCGGTGAACACTGAAGCTTTCTTT.

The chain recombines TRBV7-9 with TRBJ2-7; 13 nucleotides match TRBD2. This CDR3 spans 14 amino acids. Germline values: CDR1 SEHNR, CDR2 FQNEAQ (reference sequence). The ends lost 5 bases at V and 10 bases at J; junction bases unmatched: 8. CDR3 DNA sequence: TGTGCCAGCAGCCAGACTAGCGGGAGGCCCTTTCAGTACTTC. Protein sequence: CASSQTSGRPFQYF.

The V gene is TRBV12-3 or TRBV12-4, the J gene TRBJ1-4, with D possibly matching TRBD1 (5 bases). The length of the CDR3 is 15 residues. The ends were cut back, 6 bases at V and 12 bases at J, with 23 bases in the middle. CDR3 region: CASSNTGTAWTELFF. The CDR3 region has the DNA TGTGCCAGCAGCAACACCGGGACTGCCTGGACGGAACTGTTTTTT.

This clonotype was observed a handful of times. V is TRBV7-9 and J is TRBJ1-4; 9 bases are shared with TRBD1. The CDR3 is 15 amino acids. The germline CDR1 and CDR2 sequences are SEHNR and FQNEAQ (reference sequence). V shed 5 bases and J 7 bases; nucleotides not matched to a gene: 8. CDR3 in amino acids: CASSKAGTGSEKLFF. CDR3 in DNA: TGTGCCAGCAGCAAAGCCGGGACAGGGTCTGAAAAACTGTTTTTT. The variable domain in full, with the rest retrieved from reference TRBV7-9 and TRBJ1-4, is DTGVSQNPRHKITKRGQNVTFRCDPISEHNRLYWYRQTLGQGPEFLTYFQNEAQLEKSRLLSDRFSAERPKGSFSTLEIQRTEQGDSAMYLCASSKAGTGSEKLFFGSGTQLSVL.

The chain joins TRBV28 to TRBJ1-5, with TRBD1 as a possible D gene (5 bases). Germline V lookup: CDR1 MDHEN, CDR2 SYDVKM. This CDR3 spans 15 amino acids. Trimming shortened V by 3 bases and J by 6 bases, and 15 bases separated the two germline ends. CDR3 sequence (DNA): TGTGCCAGCAGTTTCCGTGGGGGGTTGGGTCAGCCCCAGCATTTT. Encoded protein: CASSFRGGLGQPQHF.

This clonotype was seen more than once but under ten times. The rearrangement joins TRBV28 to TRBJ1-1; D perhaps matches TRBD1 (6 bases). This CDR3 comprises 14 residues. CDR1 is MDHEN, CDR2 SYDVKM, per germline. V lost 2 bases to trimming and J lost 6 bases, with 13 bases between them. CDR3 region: CASSLAWGPAEAFF. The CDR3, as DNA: TGTGCCAGCAGTTTAGCCTGGGGGCCCGCTGAAGCTTTCTTT.

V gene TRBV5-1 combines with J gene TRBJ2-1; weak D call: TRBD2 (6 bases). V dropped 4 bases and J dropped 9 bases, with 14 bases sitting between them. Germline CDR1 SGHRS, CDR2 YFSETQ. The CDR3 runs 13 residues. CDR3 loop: CASSRDWQGEQFF. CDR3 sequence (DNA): TGCGCCAGCAGCCGGGACTGGCAGGGTGAGCAGTTCTTC.

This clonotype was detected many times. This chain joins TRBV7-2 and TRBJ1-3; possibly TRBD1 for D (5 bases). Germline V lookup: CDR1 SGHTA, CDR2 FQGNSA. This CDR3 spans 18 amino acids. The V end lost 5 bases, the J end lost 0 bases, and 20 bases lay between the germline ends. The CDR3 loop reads CASSPQFWDADSGNTIYF. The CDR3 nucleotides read TGTGCCAGCAGCCCCCAATTCTGGGACGCCGACTCTGGAAACACCATATATTTT. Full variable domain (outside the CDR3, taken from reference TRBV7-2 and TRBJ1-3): GAGVSQSPSNKVTEKGKDVELRCDPISGHTALYWYRQSLGQGLEFLIYFQGNSAPDKSGLPSDRFSAERTGGSVSTLTIQRTQQEDSAVYLCASSPQFWDADSGNTIYFGEGSWLTVV.

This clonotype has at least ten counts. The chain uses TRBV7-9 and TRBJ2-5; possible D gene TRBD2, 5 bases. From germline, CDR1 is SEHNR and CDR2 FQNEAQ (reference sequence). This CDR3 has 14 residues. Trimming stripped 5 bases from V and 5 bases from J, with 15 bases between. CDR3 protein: CASSPEGSWETQYF. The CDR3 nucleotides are TGTGCCAGCAGCCCGGAAGGGAGTTGGGAGACCCAGTACTTC. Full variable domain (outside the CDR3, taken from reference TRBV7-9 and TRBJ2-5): DTGVSQNPRHKITKRGQNVTFRCDPISEHNRLYWYRQTLGQGPEFLTYFQNEAQLEKSRLLSDRFSAERPKGSFSTLEIQRTEQGDSAMYLCASSPEGSWETQYFGPGTRLLVL.

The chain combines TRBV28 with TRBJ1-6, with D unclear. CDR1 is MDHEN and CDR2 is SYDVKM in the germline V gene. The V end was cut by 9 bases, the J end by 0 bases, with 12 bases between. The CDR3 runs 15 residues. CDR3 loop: CASTDGSSYNSPLHF. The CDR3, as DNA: TGTGCCAGTACGGACGGGAGCTCCTATAATTCACCCCTCCACTTT. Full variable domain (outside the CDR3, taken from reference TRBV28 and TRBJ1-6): DVKVTQSSRYLVKRTGEKVFLECVQDMDHENMFWYRQDPGLGLRLIYFSYDVKMKEKGDIPEGYSVSREKKERFSLILESASTNQTSMYLCASTDGSSYNSPLHFGNGTRLTVT.

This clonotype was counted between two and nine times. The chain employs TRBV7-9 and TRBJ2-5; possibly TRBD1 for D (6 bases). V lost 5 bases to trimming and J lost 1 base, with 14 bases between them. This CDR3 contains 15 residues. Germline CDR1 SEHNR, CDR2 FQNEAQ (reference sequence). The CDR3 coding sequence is TGTGCCAGCAGCCCAACCCAGACAGGCCAAGAGACCCAGTACTTC. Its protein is CASSPTQTGQETQYF.

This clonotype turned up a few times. CDR3 sequence reads: CASSVAGLYNEQFF. CDR3 coding DNA: TGTGCCAGCAGTGTGGCGGGACTCTACAATGAGCAGTTCTTC. The V and J genes are TRBV5-4 and TRBJ2-1; maybe TRBD2 (6 bases). V was trimmed by 5 bases and J by 3 bases, leaving 12 bases between them. CDR1 and CDR2 from the germline V gene are SGHNT and YYREEE (reference sequence). The CDR3 runs 14 residues.

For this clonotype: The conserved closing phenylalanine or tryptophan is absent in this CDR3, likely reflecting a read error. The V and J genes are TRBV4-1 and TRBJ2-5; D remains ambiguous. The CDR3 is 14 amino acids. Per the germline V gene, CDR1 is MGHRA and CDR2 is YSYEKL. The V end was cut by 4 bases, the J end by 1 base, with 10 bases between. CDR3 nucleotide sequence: TGCGCCAGCAGCCCCGGACGGATCCAAGAGACCCAGTACATC. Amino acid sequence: CASSPGRIQETQYI.

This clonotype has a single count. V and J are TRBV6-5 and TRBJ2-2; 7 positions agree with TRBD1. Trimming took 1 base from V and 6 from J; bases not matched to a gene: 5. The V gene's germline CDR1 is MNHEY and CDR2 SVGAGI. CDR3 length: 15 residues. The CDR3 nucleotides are TGTGCCAGCAGTTACTTAGACAGGGTGTCCGGGGAGCTGTTTTTT. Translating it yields CASSYLDRVSGELFF.

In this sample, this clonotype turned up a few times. Written as DNA, the CDR3 is TGTGCCAGCAGTCACCGGGGACAGGGAAACACTGAAGCTTTCTTT. It codes for CASSHRGQGNTEAFF. This chain links TRBV6-1 with TRBJ1-1; 9 positions agree with TRBD1. The CDR3 contains 15 residues. V shed 5 bases, J shed 2 bases, and the junction held 6 bases outside the gene matches. In germline, CDR1 is MNHNS, CDR2 SASEGT.

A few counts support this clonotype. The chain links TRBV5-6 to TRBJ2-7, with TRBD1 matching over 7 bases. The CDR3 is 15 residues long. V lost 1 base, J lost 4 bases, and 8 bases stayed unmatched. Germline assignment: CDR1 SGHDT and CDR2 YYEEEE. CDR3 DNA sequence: TGTGCCAGCAGCTTGCTCTCCGGGACAGAATACGAGCAGTACTTC. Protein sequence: CASSLLSGTEYEQYF.